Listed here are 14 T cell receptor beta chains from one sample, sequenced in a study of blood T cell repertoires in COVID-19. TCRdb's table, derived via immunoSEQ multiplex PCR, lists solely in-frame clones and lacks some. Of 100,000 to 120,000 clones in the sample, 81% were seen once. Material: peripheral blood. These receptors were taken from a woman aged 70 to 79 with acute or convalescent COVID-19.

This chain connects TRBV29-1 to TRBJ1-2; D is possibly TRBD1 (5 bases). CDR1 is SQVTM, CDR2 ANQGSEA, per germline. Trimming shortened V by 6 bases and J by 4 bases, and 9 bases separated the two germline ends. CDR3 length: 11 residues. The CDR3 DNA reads TGCAGCGTGGGGGGAGGCTATGGCTACACCTTC. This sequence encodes CSVGGGYGYTF.

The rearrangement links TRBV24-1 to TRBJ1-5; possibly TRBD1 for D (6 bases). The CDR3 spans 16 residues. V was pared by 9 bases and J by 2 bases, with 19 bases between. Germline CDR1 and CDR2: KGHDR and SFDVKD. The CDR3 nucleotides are TGTGCCACCCTTCAGCCCGGGCAGGGGCGCAATCAGCCCCAGCATTTT. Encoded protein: CATLQPGQGRNQPQHF.

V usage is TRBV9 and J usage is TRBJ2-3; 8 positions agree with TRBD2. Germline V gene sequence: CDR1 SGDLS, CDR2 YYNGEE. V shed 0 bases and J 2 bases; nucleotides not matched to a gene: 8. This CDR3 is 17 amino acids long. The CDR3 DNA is TGTGCCAGCAGCGTAGGTATTAGCGGGACCCACACAGATACGCAGTATTTT. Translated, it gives CASSVGISGTHTDTQYF.

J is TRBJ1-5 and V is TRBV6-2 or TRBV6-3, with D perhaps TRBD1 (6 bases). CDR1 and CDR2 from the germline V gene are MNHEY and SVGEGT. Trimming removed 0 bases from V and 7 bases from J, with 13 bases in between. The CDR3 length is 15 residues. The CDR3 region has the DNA TGTGCCAGCAGTTACTCCGGGGGGGCTAGGCAGCCCCAGCATTTT. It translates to CASSYSGGARQPQHF.

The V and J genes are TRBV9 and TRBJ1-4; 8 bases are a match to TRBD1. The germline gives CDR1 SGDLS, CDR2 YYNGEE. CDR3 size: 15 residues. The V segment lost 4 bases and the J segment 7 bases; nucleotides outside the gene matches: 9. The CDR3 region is CASSLTGDGVEKLFF. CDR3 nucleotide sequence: TGTGCCAGCAGCTTGACAGGGGATGGGGTTGAAAAACTGTTTTTT.

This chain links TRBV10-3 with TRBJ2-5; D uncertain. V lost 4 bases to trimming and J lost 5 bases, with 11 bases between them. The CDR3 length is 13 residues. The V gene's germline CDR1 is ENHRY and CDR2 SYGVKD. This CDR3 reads CAISVEVEETQYF. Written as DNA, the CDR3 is TGTGCCATCAGTGTAGAGGTAGAGGAGACCCAGTACTTC.

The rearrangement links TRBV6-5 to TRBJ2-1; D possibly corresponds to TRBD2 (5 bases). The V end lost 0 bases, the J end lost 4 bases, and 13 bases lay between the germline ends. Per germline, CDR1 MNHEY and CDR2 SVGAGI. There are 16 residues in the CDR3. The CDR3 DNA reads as TGTGCCAGCAGTTACTCGAGTTGGGAGAGGTACAATGAGCAGTTCTTC. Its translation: CASSYSSWERYNEQFF.

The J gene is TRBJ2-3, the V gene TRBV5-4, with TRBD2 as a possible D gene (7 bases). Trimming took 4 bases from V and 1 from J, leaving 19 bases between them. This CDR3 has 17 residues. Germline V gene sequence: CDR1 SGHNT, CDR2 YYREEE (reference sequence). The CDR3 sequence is CASSRVGGGAGTDTQYF. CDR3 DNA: TGTGCCAGCAGCCGGGTAGGGGGAGGGGCGGGCACAGATACGCAGTATTTT.

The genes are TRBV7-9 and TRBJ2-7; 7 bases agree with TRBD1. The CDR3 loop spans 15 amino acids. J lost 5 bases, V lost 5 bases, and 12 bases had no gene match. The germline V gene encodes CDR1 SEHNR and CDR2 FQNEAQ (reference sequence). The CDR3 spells CASSPPSRQGHEQYF. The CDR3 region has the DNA TGTGCCAGCAGCCCCCCATCTCGACAGGGTCACGAGCAGTACTTC.

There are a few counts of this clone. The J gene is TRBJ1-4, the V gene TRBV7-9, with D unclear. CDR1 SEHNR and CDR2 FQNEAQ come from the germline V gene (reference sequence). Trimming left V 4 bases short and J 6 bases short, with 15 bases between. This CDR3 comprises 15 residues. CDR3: CASSSSGWVDEKLFF. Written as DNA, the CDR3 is TGTGCCAGCAGCTCTTCAGGATGGGTAGATGAAAAACTGTTTTTT.

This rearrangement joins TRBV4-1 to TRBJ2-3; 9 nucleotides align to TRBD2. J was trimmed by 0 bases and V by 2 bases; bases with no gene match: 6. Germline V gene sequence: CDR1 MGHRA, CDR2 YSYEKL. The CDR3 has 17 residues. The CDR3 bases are TGCGCCAGCAGCCAAAAACAGACTAGCGGAAGCACAGATACGCAGTATTTT. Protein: CASSQKQTSGSTDTQYF.

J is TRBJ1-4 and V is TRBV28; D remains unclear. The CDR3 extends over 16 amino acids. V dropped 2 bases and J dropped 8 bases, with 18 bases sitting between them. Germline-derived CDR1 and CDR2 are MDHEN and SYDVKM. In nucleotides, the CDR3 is TGTGCCAGCAGTTTACCCGGGTCTCGCCCTCCGGAAAAACTGTTTTTT. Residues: CASSLPGSRPPEKLFF.

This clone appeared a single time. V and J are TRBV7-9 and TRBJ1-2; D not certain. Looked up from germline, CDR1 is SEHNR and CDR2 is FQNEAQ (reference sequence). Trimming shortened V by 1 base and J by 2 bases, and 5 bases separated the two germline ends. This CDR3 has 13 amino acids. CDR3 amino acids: CASSLVANYGYTF. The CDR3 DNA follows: TGTGCCAGCAGCTTAGTGGCAAACTATGGCTACACCTTC.

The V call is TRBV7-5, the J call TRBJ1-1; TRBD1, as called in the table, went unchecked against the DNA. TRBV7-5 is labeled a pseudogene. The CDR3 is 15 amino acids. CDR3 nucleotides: TGTGTCAGAAGCTTAGATGTCAGGGGGGACACTGAAGCTTTCTTT. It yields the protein CVRSLDVRGDTEAFF.